This is a list of T cell receptor beta chains from one sample in a study of cytomegalovirus exposure and HLA in healthy donors. Assay used: immunoSEQ multiplex PCR; TCRdb lists only in-frame clones, some missing. This sample has fewer than 95,000 clones, with roughly 73% found just once. The sequencing input was PBMCs. The source is a woman between 40 and 55 years old in good health and CMV-seropositive. Both conserved end residues are part of each CDR3. Fields, in order: J gene, V gene, clone size, D gene, CDR3 protein, CDR3 DNA. A D gene is named only where the DNA matches it firmly. The size of a clone is reported for some rows only, either as once, few or many, or as a class for expanded clones.

TRBJ1-4 TRBV7-8 . . CASSPVTGVNEKLFF TGTGCCAGCAGCCCTGTGACAGGAGTTAATGAAAAACTGTTTTTT
TRBJ1-2 TRBV29-1 . TRBD1 CSVGTGGYGYTF TGCAGCGTCGGGACAGGTGGTTATGGCTACACCTTC
TRBJ1-1 TRBV14 . TRBD1 CASSQDFRGTVNTEAFF TGTGCCAGCAGCCAGGACTTCCGAGGGACAGTGAACACTGAAGCTTTCTTT
TRBJ2-7 TRBV18 . TRBD1 CASSPFRGSSYEQYF TGTGCCAGCTCACCCTTCAGGGGGAGCTCCTACGAGCAGTACTTC
TRBJ2-7 TRBV7-9 few . CASSLMKGLKATEQYF TGTGCCAGCAGCCTAATGAAGGGACTGAAGGCGACCGAGCAGTACTTC
TRBJ1-1 TRBV6-6 . . CASSLANEAFF TGTGCCAGCAGTTTAGCCAATGAAGCTTTCTTT
TRBJ2-7 TRBV5-1 . . CASSEQGGGADEQYF TGCGCCAGCAGCGAACAGGGCGGGGGCGCCGACGAGCAGTACTTC
TRBJ2-3 TRBV5-1 . TRBD1 CASSYRQGTSTDTQYF TGCGCCAGCAGCTACCGACAGGGGACTAGCACAGATACGCAGTATTTT
TRBJ1-1 TRBV6-1 . TRBD1 CASIWTGRRSPEAFF TGTGCCAGCATTTGGACAGGGAGGAGGTCCCCTGAAGCTTTCTTT
TRBJ1-4 TRBV29-1 . . CSVRRGKNEKLFF TGCAGCGTTCGTAGGGGGAAAAATGAAAAACTGTTTTTT
TRBJ1-1 TRBV28 . TRBD1 CASSPPQGLNTEAFF TGTGCCAGCAGTCCTCCACAGGGGCTGAACACTGAAGCTTTCTTT
TRBJ2-2 TRBV6-5 . TRBD1 CASSSRTGGITGELFF TGTGCCAGCAGTTCTAGGACAGGTGGGATCACCGGGGAGCTGTTTTTT
TRBJ1-5 TRBV25-1 . . CASSEPGYSNQPQHF TGTGCCAGCAGTGAACCAGGGTATAGCAATCAGCCCCAGCATTTT
TRBJ1-1 TRBV4-3 . . CASSHIISVTEAFF TGCGCCAGCAGCCATATAATATCGGTTACTGAAGCTTTCTTT
TRBJ2-1 TRBV6-6 few . CASTEKHRVLYNEQFF TGTGCCAGCACGGAGAAACACCGAGTCTTATACAATGAGCAGTTCTTC